The TCR beta chain under discussion was sequenced for a study of graft-versus-host responses after intestinal transplantation. About the study: Transplants were multivisceral, liver-intestinal, or isolated intestinal. Every one of the recipients received anti-thymocyte globulin induction and afterwards took tacrolimus and steroids for roughly three years.

The data were produced by immunoSEQ multiplex PCR, yet TCRdb's version contains in-frame clones alone and is incomplete. The top ten clones hold less than 0.25% of a sample with 35,000 to 50,000 clones, more than 90% of them seen once. Deletions cut 6 bases from V and 0 bases from J, with 21 bases between. In germline, CDR1 is SEHNR, CDR2 FQNEAQ (reference sequence). CDR3 length equals 17 residues. Broader study findings: Circulating GvH clone levels at their peak were associated with HvG declines (early post-transplant). The authors found GvH clones in recipient marrow, some appearing first in ileum or blood.

To note about this clone: The antigen is undetermined.

The sample was unstimulated CD8+ T cells sorted from spleen or lymph node cells, taken before transplant. This receptor was obtained from a human donor who was the organ donor for an intestinal transplant. V is TRBV7-9 and J is TRBJ2-7, with D perhaps TRBD1 or TRBD2 (5 bases each). This chain's CDR3 is CASRHTPGTGSSYEQYF. The CDR3 nucleotides are TGTGCCAGCAGACACACCCCGGGAACAGGCAGCTCCTACGAGCAGTACTTC. The variable domain in full, completed from reference TRBV7-9 and TRBJ2-7, reads DTGVSQNPRHKITKRGQNVTFRCDPISEHNRLYWYRQTLGQGPEFLTYFQNEAQLEKSRLLSDRFSAERPKGSFSTLEIQRTEQGDSAMYLCASRHTPGTGSSYEQYFGPGTRLTVT.